These 20 T cell receptor beta chains were all obtained from the same sample, sequenced in a study of identical twins. TCRdb re-called the 5' RACE reads with MiXCR, one entry per CDR3 protein. The sample carries around 450,000 distinct CDR3 sequences, approximately 15% recorded once. This same sample was also part of a study on yellow fever vaccine responses in identical twins.

The sample consisted of CD4+ T cells sorted from blood. These receptors were taken from a woman aged 18-35 years in good health.

There are a few counts of this clonotype. V is TRBV6-2 or TRBV6-3 and J is TRBJ2-1; D gene unclear. Germline V gene lookup returns CDR1 MNHEY and CDR2 SVGEGT. The CDR3 is 14 amino acids. V gave up 7 bases and J gave up 0 bases, with 10 bases separating them. CDR3 in amino acids: CASIFGSSYNEQFF. The CDR3 nucleotides read TGTGCCAGCATTTTCGGTAGCTCCTACAATGAGCAGTTCTTC.

The chain joins TRBV7-3 to TRBJ2-7; TRBD2 matches 10 bases. The V gene end was trimmed by 3 bases and the J gene end by 4 bases; junction bases not matched to a gene: 6. This CDR3 has 15 amino acids. Germline V gene data show CDR1 as SGHTA and CDR2 as FQGTGA. The CDR3 loop reads CASSFTSGENYEQYF. CDR3 coding DNA: TGTGCCAGCAGCTTTACTAGCGGGGAGAATTACGAGCAGTACTTC.

The chain's CDR3 is CASSLEVPTDTQYF. The CDR3 bases are TGTGCCAGCAGCCTAGAGGTCCCCACAGATACGCAGTATTTT. The V and J genes are TRBV12-3 or TRBV12-4 and TRBJ2-3; D unresolved. The CDR3 has 14 residues. The V end lost 6 bases, the J end lost 2 bases, and 12 bases lay between the germline ends.

This clonotype has a handful of counts. The genes are TRBV9 and TRBJ2-1; tentatively, D is TRBD1 (6 bases). Trimming pared 5 bases from V and 5 bases from J, leaving 17 bases between. CDR3 length: 15 residues. Germline CDR1 SGDLS, CDR2 YYNGEE. The CDR3 coding sequence is TGTGCCAGCAGTCAAGGGGGAATTCTAAACAATGAGCAGTTCTTC. Protein sequence: CASSQGGILNNEQFF.

This clonotype occurred a few times. The chain couples TRBV6-1 to TRBJ1-1; the D is unclear. The CDR3 runs 11 residues. Germline V gene sequence: CDR1 MNHNS, CDR2 SASEGT. V was clipped by 1 base and J by 6 bases, with 3 bases between them. CDR3 region: CASSEVSEAFF. The DNA of the CDR3 is TGTGCCAGCAGTGAAGTTTCTGAAGCTTTCTTT.

The table lists this clonotype with many counts. V and J are TRBV7-2 and TRBJ2-3; 7 bases map to TRBD2. This CDR3 is 13 amino acids long. Germline V gene data show CDR1 as SGHTA and CDR2 as FQGNSA. The J segment lost 6 bases and the V segment lost 5 bases, leaving 5 bases of the junction unmatched. This CDR3 reads CASSLGLDDTQYF. In DNA, the CDR3 is TGTGCCAGCAGCCTCGGACTAGACGATACGCAGTATTTT.

The sample holds a few counts of this clonotype. The V call is TRBV7-9, the J call TRBJ2-1; D is uncertain. This CDR3 contains 12 residues. Germline CDR1 and CDR2: SEHNR and FQNEAQ (reference sequence). The ends were cut back, 2 bases at V and 6 bases at J, with 5 bases in the middle. This CDR3 reads CASSLFVNEQFF. The CDR3 nucleotides are TGTGCCAGCAGCTTATTCGTCAATGAGCAGTTCTTC.

This clonotype was seen more than once but under ten times. This chain uses TRBV5-1 with TRBJ2-1; tentatively, D is TRBD1 or TRBD2 (6 bases each). Germline CDR1 SGHRS, CDR2 YFSETQ. V was cut by 0 bases and J by 0 bases, with 16 bases left in between. The CDR3 sequence is 18 residues long. This CDR3 reads CASSLGGRGASSYNEQFF. The CDR3, as DNA: TGCGCCAGCAGCTTGGGGGGTAGGGGGGCGAGCTCCTACAATGAGCAGTTCTTC. The variable domain in full, completed from reference TRBV5-1 and TRBJ2-1, reads KAGVTQTPRYLIKTRGQQVTLSCSPISGHRSVSWYQQTPGQGLQFLFEYFSETQRNKGNFPGRFSGRQFSNSRSEMNVSTLELGDSALYLCASSLGGRGASSYNEQFFGPGTRLTVL.

This clonotype was found a few times. The V gene is TRBV20-1, the J gene TRBJ2-7, with TRBD2 identical over 13 bases. The V gene's germline CDR1 is DFQATT and CDR2 SNEGSKA (reference sequence). Trimming removed 5 bases from V and 0 bases from J; junction bases left unmatched: 4. This CDR3 has 15 residues. CDR3 amino acids: CSAGGLAGLSYEQYF. The CDR3, as DNA: TGCAGTGCTGGGGGACTAGCGGGACTCTCCTACGAGCAGTACTTC.

This clonotype was detected many times. The chain employs TRBV5-1 and TRBJ1-3; maybe TRBD1 (6 bases). The CDR3 covers 15 residues. Deletions cut 4 bases from V and 4 bases from J, with 15 bases between. Germline assignment: CDR1 SGHRS and CDR2 YFSETQ. CDR3: CASSPGHEVGNTIYF. In DNA form, the CDR3 reads TGCGCCAGCAGCCCGGGACACGAGGTCGGAAACACCATATATTTT.

This clonotype was found a few times. The gene calls are TRBV3-1 and TRBJ2-5; D gene ambiguous. CDR3 size: 12 residues. V was pared by 1 base and J by 5 bases, with 5 bases between. Germline V gene data show CDR1 as LGHDT and CDR2 as YNNKEL (reference sequence). The CDR3 protein is CASSQGVETQYF. CDR3 DNA: TGTGCCAGCAGCCAAGGGGTGGAGACCCAGTACTTC.

This clonotype came up a few times. The chain is built from TRBV24-1 and TRBJ2-5, with TRBD2 as a possible D gene (5 bases). V was shortened by 4 bases and J by 4 bases, with 15 bases between the two germline ends. CDR1 KGHDR and CDR2 SFDVKD come from the germline V gene. The CDR3 extends over 15 amino acids. The chain's CDR3 is CATSEPRGLGETQYF. CDR3 in DNA: TGTGCCACCAGTGAACCCCGGGGTTTGGGAGAGACCCAGTACTTC.

This clonotype appeared a single time. The chain recombines TRBV10-3 with TRBJ2-7, with TRBD1 matching 9 bases. The J segment lost 6 bases and the V segment lost 6 bases, leaving 15 bases of the junction unmatched. This CDR3 is built from 16 residues. Per germline, CDR1 ENHRY and CDR2 SYGVKD. CDR3 loop: CAISGTGRDPGAEQYF. CDR3 DNA sequence: TGTGCCATCAGCGGGACAGGGCGGGACCCCGGGGCCGAGCAGTACTTC.

This clonotype was seen at least ten times. The chain recombines TRBV28 with TRBJ2-7, with D uncertain. Trimming pared 3 bases from V and 0 bases from J, leaving 12 bases between. The CDR3 is 15 residues long. CDR1 MDHEN and CDR2 SYDVKM come from the germline V gene. For the CDR3, the DNA is TGTGCCAGCAGTTTCTCCAGTGGTCCCTCCTACGAGCAGTACTTC. It specifies CASSFSSGPSYEQYF. Full variable domain (rest looked up from reference TRBV28 and TRBJ2-7): DVKVTQSSRYLVKRTGEKVFLECVQDMDHENMFWYRQDPGLGLRLIYFSYDVKMKEKGDIPEGYSVSREKKERFSLILESASTNQTSMYLCASSFSSGPSYEQYFGPGTRLTVT.

This clonotype showed up many times. The chain employs TRBV7-9 and TRBJ2-7; D not certain. The CDR3 covers 13 residues. Germline V gene lookup returns CDR1 SEHNR and CDR2 FQNEAQ (reference sequence). V was trimmed by 1 base and J by 2 bases, leaving 6 bases between them. The CDR3 region has the DNA TGTGCCAGCAGCTTAGACAGTACCTACGAGCAGTACTTC. Translated: CASSLDSTYEQYF.

The J gene is TRBJ1-6, the V gene TRBV18; 11 bases map to TRBD1. The J segment lost 9 bases and the V segment lost 3 bases, leaving 7 bases of the junction unmatched. CDR3 length: 16 residues. The germline V gene has CDR1 KGHSH and CDR2 LQKENI. The CDR3 reads CASSPTAGQGGSPLHF. The DNA of the CDR3 is TGTGCCAGCTCACCCACCGCGGGACAGGGGGGTTCACCCCTCCACTTT.

This chain connects TRBV7-8 to TRBJ2-5, with D perhaps being TRBD1 or TRBD2 (6 bases each). Germline CDR1 SGHVS, CDR2 FQNEAQ. V was pared by 3 bases and J by 0 bases, with 17 bases between. The CDR3 is 17 residues long. The CDR3 DNA follows: TGTGCCAGCAGCTTTGGCCCCAAAGGGGGGAACCAAGAGACCCAGTACTTC. Protein: CASSFGPKGGNQETQYF.

J is TRBJ2-2 and V is TRBV5-1; 13 nucleotides agree with TRBD2. The V segment lost 4 bases and the J segment 5 bases; nucleotides outside the gene matches: 5. CDR1 is SGHRS, CDR2 YFSETQ, per germline. The CDR3 has 16 residues. The CDR3 sequence is CASSRGTSGETGELFF. The CDR3 DNA sequence: TGCGCCAGCAGCAGAGGGACTAGCGGGGAAACCGGGGAGCTGTTTTTT.

This chain joins TRBV7-2 and TRBJ2-4; TRBD2 matches at 15 bases. The trim removed 5 bases at V and 8 bases at J, leaving 1 base unmatched. Germline CDR1 and CDR2: SGHTA and FQGNSA. The CDR3 covers 14 residues. The CDR3 loop is CASSRTSGGDIQYF. CDR3 in DNA: TGTGCCAGCAGCAGGACTAGCGGGGGGGACATTCAGTACTTC.

This clonotype was detected only a few times. This chain uses TRBV7-9 with TRBJ1-4; D gene unclear. The CDR3 has 13 residues. CDR1 and CDR2 (germline): SEHNR, FQNEAQ (reference sequence). V lost 2 bases and J lost 6, with 7 bases in between. This CDR3 is CASSLWGYEKLFF. As DNA, the CDR3 is TGTGCCAGCAGCTTATGGGGATATGAAAAACTGTTTTTT.